The sequence of this TCR beta chain was determined in a study of blood T cell repertoires in COVID-19. The germline CDR1 and CDR2 sequences are LGHNA and YNFKEQ. The CDR3 is 15 residues long. V dropped 2 bases and J dropped 2 bases, with 10 bases sitting between them. Only in-frame clones appear in the TCRdb table, and some are missing; sequencing was by immunoSEQ multiplex PCR. This sample has under 200,000 clones; approximately 80% occur once, and the top ten carry roughly 6.7%. The sequencing input was peripheral blood. J is TRBJ2-1 and V is TRBV4-2, with D perhaps TRBD2 (6 bases). The source is a man in his sixties with acute or convalescent COVID-19. The CDR3 here is CASSQRETTYNEQFF. The DNA of the CDR3 is TGTGCCAGCAGCCAACGGGAGACGACCTACAATGAGCAGTTCTTC.